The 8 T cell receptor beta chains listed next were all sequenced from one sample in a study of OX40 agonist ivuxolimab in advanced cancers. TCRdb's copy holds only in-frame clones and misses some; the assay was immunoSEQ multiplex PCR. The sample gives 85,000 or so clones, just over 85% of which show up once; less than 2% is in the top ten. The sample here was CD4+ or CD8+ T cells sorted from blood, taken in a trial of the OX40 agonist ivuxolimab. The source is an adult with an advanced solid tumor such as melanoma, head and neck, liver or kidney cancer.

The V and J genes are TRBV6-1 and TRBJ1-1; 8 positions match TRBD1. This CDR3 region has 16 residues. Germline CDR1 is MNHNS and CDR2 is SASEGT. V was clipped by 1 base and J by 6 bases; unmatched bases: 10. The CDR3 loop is CASSEGTGRGSPEAFF. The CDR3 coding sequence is TGTGCCAGCAGTGAAGGGACAGGGCGAGGTAGTCCTGAAGCTTTCTTT.

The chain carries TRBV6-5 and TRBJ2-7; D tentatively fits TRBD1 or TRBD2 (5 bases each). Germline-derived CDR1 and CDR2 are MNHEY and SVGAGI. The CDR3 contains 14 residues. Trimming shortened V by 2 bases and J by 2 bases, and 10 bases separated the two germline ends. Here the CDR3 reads CASSYPGTTYEQYF. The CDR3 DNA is TGTGCCAGCAGTTACCCGGGGACCACCTACGAGCAGTACTTC.

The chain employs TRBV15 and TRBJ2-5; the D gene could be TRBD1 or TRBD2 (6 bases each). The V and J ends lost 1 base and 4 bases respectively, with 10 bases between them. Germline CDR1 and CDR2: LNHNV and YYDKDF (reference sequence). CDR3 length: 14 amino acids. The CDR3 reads CATSRGQEGETQYF. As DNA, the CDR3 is TGTGCCACCAGCAGAGGACAGGAGGGAGAGACCCAGTACTTC.

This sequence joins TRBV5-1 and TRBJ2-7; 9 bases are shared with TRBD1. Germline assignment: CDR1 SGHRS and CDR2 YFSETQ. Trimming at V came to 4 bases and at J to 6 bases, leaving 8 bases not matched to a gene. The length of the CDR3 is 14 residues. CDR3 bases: TGCGCCAGCAGCCTGGACAGGGGCTGGGGCGAGCAGTACTTC. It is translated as CASSLDRGWGEQYF.

The CDR3: CASSLGLVNQPQHF. For the CDR3, the DNA is TGTGCCAGCAGTTTGGGGCTGGTCAATCAGCCCCAGCATTTT. The J gene is TRBJ1-5, the V gene TRBV28; D might be TRBD1 (5 bases). The CDR3 length is 14 residues. The germline V and J ends were trimmed by 3 bases and 3 bases, with 9 bases remaining between them. From germline, CDR1 is MDHEN and CDR2 SYDVKM. Looking up the rest from reference TRBV28 and TRBJ1-5 gives the full variable domain: DVKVTQSSRYLVKRTGEKVFLECVQDMDHENMFWYRQDPGLGLRLIYFSYDVKMKEKGDIPEGYSVSREKKERFSLILESASTNQTSMYLCASSLGLVNQPQHFGDGTRLSIL.

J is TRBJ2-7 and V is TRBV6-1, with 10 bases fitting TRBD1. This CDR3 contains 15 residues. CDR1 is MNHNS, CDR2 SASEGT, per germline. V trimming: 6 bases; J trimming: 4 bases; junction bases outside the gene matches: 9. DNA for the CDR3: TGTGCCAGCAGCCGACTGGGACAGGGGAAGTACGAGCAGTACTTC. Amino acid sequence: CASSRLGQGKYEQYF.

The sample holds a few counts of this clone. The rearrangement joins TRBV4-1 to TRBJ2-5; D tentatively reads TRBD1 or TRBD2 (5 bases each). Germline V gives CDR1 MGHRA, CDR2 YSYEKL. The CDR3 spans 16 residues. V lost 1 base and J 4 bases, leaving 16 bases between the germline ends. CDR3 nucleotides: TGCGCCAGCAGCCAAGCCCGAATCGGGGCGGGAGAGACCCAGTACTTC. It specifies CASSQARIGAGETQYF.

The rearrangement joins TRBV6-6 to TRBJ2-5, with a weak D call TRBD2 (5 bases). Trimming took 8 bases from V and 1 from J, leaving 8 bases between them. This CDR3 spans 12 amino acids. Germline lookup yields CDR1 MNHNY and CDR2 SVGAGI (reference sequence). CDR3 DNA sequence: TGTGCCAGCGGGAGAAGCCAAGAGACCCAGTACTTC. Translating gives CASGRSQETQYF.